Following are 9 T cell receptor beta chains from one sample sequenced in a study of CD8 T cells in ankylosing spondylitis (dated by TCRdb to about 2017). The full study reports these points: Blood from ankylosing spondylitis patients appeared to be characterized by a TCR beta motif made up of several highly homologous amino acid variants.

The antigens these receptors bind are not known. Library preparation was by 5' RACE. Sequencing was carried out with an Illumina HiSeq 2500. The public reads were run again by TCRdb, first through fastp at Q25 and then through MiXCR, and only productive beta chains were kept. Every distinct CDR3 protein forms one entry, paired with its most common genes and DNA. The sample profile shows approximately 500,000 distinct CDR3 sequences; about 13% of them were found once. Approximately 7% of the sample lies in the top ten. The specimen sequenced was blood, either unsorted or a sorted T cell fraction (not recorded which). Every receptor here comes from a male donor with ankylosing spondylitis.

This clonotype was observed a few times. The chain has TRBV7-2 and TRBJ2-1; 12 positions agree with TRBD2. Germline lookup yields CDR1 SGHTA and CDR2 FQGNSA. The CDR3 runs to 16 residues. Trimming cost V 5 bases and J 7 bases; bases outside gene matches: 9. The DNA for the CDR3 is TGTGCCAGCAGCCCCCGACCGGGACTAGCGGGTAATGAGCAGTTCTTC. Its protein product is CASSPRPGLAGNEQFF.

This clonotype was seen only a few times. The chain joins TRBV7-2 to TRBJ1-6, with 10 bases aligning to TRBD1. Losses at the gene ends were 4 bases for V and 8 bases for J; bases not matched to a gene: 8. Germline V CDR1 and CDR2: SGHTA, FQGNSA. The CDR3 covers 16 residues. CDR3 sequence (DNA): TGTGCCAGCAGCTCGATAATGGGACAGGGGCATTCACCCCTCCACTTT. It translates to CASSSIMGQGHSPLHF. Full variable domain (outside the CDR3, taken from reference TRBV7-2 and TRBJ1-6): GAGVSQSPSNKVTEKGKDVELRCDPISGHTALYWYRQSLGQGLEFLIYFQGNSAPDKSGLPSDRFSAERTGGSVSTLTIQRTQQEDSAVYLCASSSIMGQGHSPLHFGNGTRLTVT.

V is TRBV24-1 and J is TRBJ2-3; either TRBD1 or TRBD2 may supply D (5 bases each). V was shortened by 4 bases and J by 3 bases, with 13 bases between the two germline ends. Germline V CDR1 and CDR2: KGHDR, SFDVKD. The CDR3 length is 15 residues. CDR3 DNA: TGTGCCACCAGTGACCCCCCAGAGGGGACAGATACGCAGTATTTT. Protein: CATSDPPEGTDTQYF.

This rearrangement joins TRBV27 to TRBJ2-1, with D maybe TRBD1 (6 bases). Trimming shortened V by 6 bases and J by 3 bases, and 12 bases separated the two germline ends. The CDR3 consists of 14 residues. The germline V gene encodes CDR1 MNHEY and CDR2 SMNVEV (reference sequence). CDR3 coding DNA: TGTGCCAGCAGACTAAGGACAGTCTACAATGAGCAGTTCTTC. The encoded protein is CASRLRTVYNEQFF.

J is TRBJ2-2 and V is TRBV29-1; D unresolved. The CDR3 length is 13 residues. V lost 3 bases, J lost 1 base, and 6 bases lay in between. The V gene's germline CDR1 is SQVTM and CDR2 ANQGSEA. CDR3 in amino acids: CSVDTGNTGELFF. CDR3 sequence (DNA): TGCAGCGTTGATACGGGGAACACCGGGGAGCTGTTTTTT.

This clonotype was seen ten or more times. This rearrangement joins TRBV7-2 to TRBJ2-3; 7 bases agree with TRBD2. This CDR3 is built from 17 residues. V lost 5 bases to trimming and J lost 2 bases; unmatched junction nucleotides: 13. Looked up from germline, CDR1 is SGHTA and CDR2 is FQGNSA. The CDR3: CASSVQSGVGVTDTQYF. The CDR3 DNA sequence: TGTGCCAGCAGCGTACAAAGCGGGGTGGGGGTCACAGATACGCAGTATTTT.

In this sample, this clonotype turned up a few times. V is TRBV11-3 and J is TRBJ1-5; D remains ambiguous. V lost 0 bases and J lost 7, with 7 bases in between. Germline-derived CDR1 and CDR2 are SGHNT and YENEEA. CDR3 length: 13 amino acids. In nucleotides, the CDR3 is TGTGCCAGCAGCTTAGACGTGGGCCAGCCCCAGCATTTT. Protein product: CASSLDVGQPQHF.

This clonotype was picked up many times. The rearrangement uses TRBV11-2 and TRBJ2-1; weak D call: TRBD2 (6 bases). The CDR3 length is 16 residues. V lost 3 bases and J 4 bases, leaving 16 bases between the germline ends. Germline V gives CDR1 SGHAT, CDR2 FQNNGV. The CDR3 loop reads CASSFGPGLAYNEQFF. In DNA form, the CDR3 reads TGTGCCAGCAGCTTCGGACCGGGACTGGCGTACAATGAGCAGTTCTTC.

The chain combines TRBV5-6 with TRBJ1-1; D not resolved. CDR3 length: 14 amino acids. CDR1 is SGHDT, CDR2 YYEEEE, per germline. V lost 6 bases to trimming and J lost 1 base, with 13 bases between them. CDR3 in DNA: TGTGCCAGCAAAGGCCTTACTAGGAACACTGAAGCTTTCTTT. Its translation is CASKGLTRNTEAFF.